This T cell receptor (beta chain) was sequenced during a study of identical twins. With 3 bases clipped from V and 0 bases from J, the junction kept 1 base outside the gene matches. Germline assignment: CDR1 DFQATT and CDR2 SNEGSKA (reference sequence). There are 14 residues in the CDR3. A universal primer site arose from template switching, and cDNA bore unique molecular identifiers. One entry per CDR3 protein, called by TCRdb with MiXCR from the 5' RACE reads. The repertoire holds 450,000 or so distinct CDR3 sequences, with 12% to 15% as singletons. Another study also made use of these data, one on yellow fever vaccine responses in identical twins. That report notes: Twin vaccine T cell responses reportedly seemed partly convergent, partly personalized.

This TCR was sampled from a young woman in good health. The sample was CD4+ T cells sorted from blood. The chain carries TRBV20-1 and TRBJ2-1; 8 nucleotides agree with TRBD1. The CDR3 region is CSARDRASYNEQFF. CDR3 nucleotide sequence: TGCAGTGCTAGGGACAGGGCCTCCTACAATGAGCAGTTCTTC.